The TCR beta chain described here comes from a study of shared clonotypes between healthy human individuals. TCRdb keeps only in-frame clones here, not all; method: immunoSEQ multiplex PCR. Counted here are 2 million to 2.5 million clones, 85% to 95% occurring once; the ten biggest clones make up 0.39%. Trimming shortened V by 3 bases and J by 2 bases, and 8 bases separated the two germline ends. The CDR3 loop spans 13 amino acids. The V gene's germline CDR1 is SGDLS and CDR2 YYNGEE. This chain connects TRBV9 to TRBJ1-1; no clear D gene. Sequenced material: naive CD4+ T cells from PBMCs. Subset given: CD45RA+ positively selected. This receptor was obtained from a young man in good health. Some clones in this sample may be carry-over from other donors' samples. Written as DNA, the CDR3 is TGTGCCAGCAGCGCCACCCCAAACACTGAAGCTTTCTTT. Protein: CASSATPNTEAFF.